The clone carrying this T cell receptor (beta chain) was counted between two and nine times. A read error is possible here, since a much larger clone lies one base away. CDR3 length equals 13 residues. Germline V gene lookup returns CDR1 SGDLS and CDR2 YYNGEE. J gave up 3 bases and V 2 bases, and 1 base lay outside the gene matches. The record originates from a study of T-cell reconstitution after alpha-beta-depleted transplantation in children. Unique molecular identifiers were incorporated during preparation of the TCRbeta library. One entry per CDR3 protein results from TCRdb running MiXCR on the PCR reads. The data show about 540,000 distinct CDR3 sequences, 15% to 20% seen once.

This chain joins TRBV9 and TRBJ1-1; 7 bases line up with TRBD1. Here the sequenced sample was PBMCs from the stem cell graft donor, taken from the stem cell graft. The source of this sequence is a human donor who donated a stem cell graft to a child with acute lymphoblastic leukemia. CDR3 sequence: CASSVDRDTEAFF. The CDR3 DNA reads TGTGCCAGCAGCGTTGACAGGGACACTGAAGCTTTCTTT. Together with reference TRBV9 and TRBJ1-1, the CDR3 gives the full variable domain: DSGVTQTPKHLITATGQRVTLRCSPRSGDLSVYWYQQSLDQGLQFLIQYYNGEERAKGNILERFSAQQFPDLHSELNLSSLELGDSALYFCASSVDRDTEAFFGQGTRLTVV.